This T cell receptor (beta chain) emerged from a study of blood T cell repertoires in COVID-19. About the research overall: COVID-19 samples from acute and convalescent phases originated in the United States, Italy and Spain. The analysed material was cDNA or gDNA that came from T cells, B-cell-depleted T cells, or PBMCs.

Source study methods: Nucleated cell number was recorded as an estimate derived from reference gene primer amplification. Some clones are missing from TCRdb's copy, which holds only in-frame ones; the method was immunoSEQ multiplex PCR. D and trimming come from the DNA, and the V and J calls and clone size come from that table. The sample lists under 250,000 clones, 65% to 85% occurring once. The CDR3 runs 15 residues. Germline assignment: CDR1 SGHRS and CDR2 YFSETQ. V trimming: 0 bases; J trimming: 7 bases; junction bases outside the gene matches: 4. The sample was peripheral blood. The clonotype originates from a human donor in a cohort sampled during active COVID-19. The chain combines TRBV5-1 with TRBJ2-2, with 9 bases identical to TRBD2. CDR3 sequence reads: CASSLVTSGGGELFF. The CDR3 bases are TGCGCCAGCAGCTTGGTGACTAGCGGCGGCGGGGAGCTGTTTTTT.